One sample yielded the 22 T cell receptor beta chains listed below, sequenced in a study of beta chain features in type 1 diabetes (dated by TCRdb to the late 2010s). Libraries were constructed by the immunoSEQ multiplex PCR assay. The entire isolated RNA was reverse transcribed using the High Capacity cDNA Reverse Transcription Kit, and thus expressed TCRB transcripts were sequenced. TCRdb retrieved this table from immuneACCESS and kept in-frame rearrangements only. Not all clones are present; in checked studies, unresolved V genes account for under half, and no reason is known for the remainder. Present in this sample are around 280,000 clones, over 12% of which were seen just once. In total, the top ten clones hold roughly 0.015% of the sample. The antigens of these receptors remain unknown. Beyond this particular receptor, the publication reports: In all four CD4+ subsets, TCRB CDR3 length was moderately but significantly shorter in type 1 diabetes patients.

Sequences were obtained from naive CD4+ T cells from blood. The cell subset or site label, as the study defines it: true naive CD4+ T cells. These receptors all stem from a man aged 18 to 29 with type 1 diabetes.

CDR3 DNA: TGCGCCAGCAGCCCGAGACAGGGAAACTATGGCTACACCTTC. It specifies CASSPRQGNYGYTF. This sequence joins TRBV5-1 and TRBJ1-2; 7 nucleotides line up with TRBD1. J gave up 2 bases and V 4 bases, and 5 bases lay outside the gene matches. The CDR3 totals 14 residues. CDR1 and CDR2 (germline): SGHRS, YFSETQ.

As for this clone: Distinct nucleotide sequences in the sample also encode this CDR3. The chain uses TRBV5-1 and TRBJ2-5; 10 nucleotides match TRBD2. Germline V gives CDR1 SGHRS, CDR2 YFSETQ. The CDR3 loop spans 15 amino acids. Trimming cost V 0 bases and J 4 bases; bases outside gene matches: 3. The CDR3 loop is CASSLVSSGGETQYF. The CDR3 bases are TGCGCCAGCAGCTTGGTGTCTAGCGGGGGAGAGACCCAGTACTTC.

The J gene is TRBJ2-3, the V gene TRBV19; 7 positions match TRBD2. V shed 6 bases, J shed 6 bases, and the junction held 12 bases outside the gene matches. The CDR3 has 15 amino acids. The germline V gene encodes CDR1 LNHDA and CDR2 SQIVND (reference sequence). The CDR3 DNA reads as TGTGCCAGTAGGACCGGGAGGTTGGAATCGGATACGCAGTATTTT. It yields the protein CASRTGRLESDTQYF.

This clone has just a few counts. The J gene is TRBJ1-6, the V gene TRBV7-2, with D hard to call. The CDR3 is 13 residues long. Per the germline V gene, CDR1 is SGHTA and CDR2 is FQGNSA. V lost 5 bases, J lost 9 bases, and 11 bases lay in between. CDR3 residues: CASSAQRSSPLHF. As DNA, the CDR3 is TGTGCCAGCAGCGCCCAAAGGAGTTCACCCCTCCACTTT.

The chain has TRBV6-5 and TRBJ2-7; unclear D gene. The CDR3 contains 16 residues. The germline CDR1 and CDR2 sequences are MNHEY and SVGAGI. Trimming took 1 base from V and 5 from J, leaving 18 bases between them. The CDR3 DNA reads as TGTGCCAGCAGTTACTTCGGCGACTCGTCGGTCAACGAGCAGTACTTC. This codes for CASSYFGDSSVNEQYF.

This clone was seen just once. This sequence joins TRBV5-1 and TRBJ2-2; D perhaps matches TRBD1 (6 bases). Trimming cost V 2 bases and J 8 bases, with 13 bases left between them. CDR3 length: 14 amino acids. Germline V gene lookup returns CDR1 SGHRS and CDR2 YFSETQ. The CDR3 loop is CASSLDRTGGELFF. CDR3 nucleotides: TGCGCCAGCAGCTTAGACAGGACCGGGGGGGAGCTGTTTTTT.

The chain combines TRBV30 with TRBJ2-5; 8 nucleotides match TRBD1. CDR3 length equals 13 residues. CDR1 and CDR2 (germline): GTSNPN, SVGIG (reference sequence). Germline trimming cut 5 bases from V and 6 bases from J; bases unmatched to any gene: 8. CDR3 nucleotide sequence: TGTGCCTGGTCAGACAGGGGATTGAAGACCCAGTACTTC. Protein: CAWSDRGLKTQYF.

This clone was recorded a few times. V is TRBV15 and J is TRBJ1-6; the D gene is possibly TRBD1 (6 bases). The V end was cut by 3 bases, the J end by 13 bases, with 19 bases between. Germline V gene data show CDR1 as LNHNV and CDR2 as YYDKDF (reference sequence). The CDR3 runs 15 residues. CDR3 DNA: TGTGCCACCAGCAGGGGGGGGCAGGGGCCCGAGCCCCTCCACTTT. This codes for CATSRGGQGPEPLHF.

This clone was recorded a few times. The chain employs TRBV28 and TRBJ2-7; 8 bases match TRBD2. CDR3 length: 14 residues. V lost 6 bases to trimming and J lost 0 bases; unmatched junction nucleotides: 4. Germline V gives CDR1 MDHEN, CDR2 SYDVKM. CDR3 in DNA: TGTGCCAGCAGGATGACTAGCGTCTCCTACGAGCAGTACTTC. Its protein product is CASRMTSVSYEQYF.

This clone was detected only a few times. Other DNA sequences in this sample translate to the same CDR3. The genes are TRBV18 and TRBJ2-5; 7 bases match TRBD2. Per germline, CDR1 KGHSH and CDR2 LQKENI. The CDR3 contains 14 residues. J gave up 2 bases and V 3 bases, and 3 bases lay outside the gene matches. CDR3 sequence reads: CASSPGLTQETQYF. The CDR3 DNA reads TGTGCCAGCTCACCGGGACTAACTCAAGAGACCCAGTACTTC.

The J gene is TRBJ2-7, the V gene TRBV28; 8 positions agree with TRBD1. This CDR3 has 14 residues. J lost 6 bases, V lost 6 bases, and 10 bases had no gene match. The germline V gene has CDR1 MDHEN and CDR2 SYDVKM. The CDR3 DNA follows: TGTGCCAGCAGAAATGCGGACAGGGTAGGCGAGCAGTACTTC. Translated, it gives CASRNADRVGEQYF. The full variable domain, with the rest looked up from reference TRBV28 and TRBJ2-7, is DVKVTQSSRYLVKRTGEKVFLECVQDMDHENMFWYRQDPGLGLRLIYFSYDVKMKEKGDIPEGYSVSREKKERFSLILESASTNQTSMYLCASRNADRVGEQYFGPGTRLTVT.

The rearrangement uses TRBV7-8 and TRBJ2-1; a weak D match, TRBD1 (6 bases). Per germline, CDR1 SGHVS and CDR2 FQNEAQ. V lost 2 bases, J lost 0 bases, and 8 bases lay in between. The CDR3 runs 15 residues. The chain's CDR3 is CASSLMGASYNEQFF. CDR3 nucleotides: TGTGCCAGCAGCTTAATGGGGGCCTCCTACAATGAGCAGTTCTTC.

J is TRBJ2-5 and V is TRBV19, with 7 bases lining up with TRBD2. This CDR3 is built from 15 residues. The germline V gene encodes CDR1 LNHDA and CDR2 SQIVND (reference sequence). The V gene end was trimmed by 4 bases and the J gene end by 1 base; junction bases not matched to a gene: 6. DNA of the CDR3: TGTGCCAGTAGTAAGGGGACTACCCCCCAAGAGACCCAGTACTTC. Residues: CASSKGTTPQETQYF. The variable domain in full, completed from reference TRBV19 and TRBJ2-5, reads DGGITQSPKYLFRKEGQNVTLSCEQNLNHDAMYWYRQDPGQGLRLIYYSQIVNDFQKGDIAEGYSVSREKKESFPLTVTSAQKNPTAFYLCASSKGTTPQETQYFGPGTRLLVL.

This clone has a handful of counts. The chain has TRBV28 and TRBJ2-3; 7 bases are shared with TRBD2. V lost 4 bases to trimming and J lost 4 bases; unmatched junction nucleotides: 11. The length of the CDR3 is 16 residues. Germline loops: CDR1 MDHEN, CDR2 SYDVKM. The DNA of the CDR3 is TGTGCCAGCAGTTCCCGGTTGCGGGGAGGGTCAGATACGCAGTATTTT. This codes for CASSSRLRGGSDTQYF. The whole variable domain, filled in from reference TRBV28 and TRBJ2-3, reads DVKVTQSSRYLVKRTGEKVFLECVQDMDHENMFWYRQDPGLGLRLIYFSYDVKMKEKGDIPEGYSVSREKKERFSLILESASTNQTSMYLCASSSRLRGGSDTQYFGPGTRLTVL.

V gene TRBV6-6 combines with J gene TRBJ1-2, with 9 bases lining up with TRBD1. Germline V CDR1 and CDR2: MNHNY, SVGAGI (reference sequence). The CDR3 covers 14 residues. Trimming removed 10 bases from V and 4 bases from J; junction bases left unmatched: 10. The CDR3 loop is CATSPGTGSYGYTF. Written as DNA, the CDR3 is TGTGCCACCTCGCCCGGGACAGGGAGCTATGGCTACACCTTC.

The rearrangement joins TRBV6-6 to TRBJ2-2, with D tentatively TRBD1 (6 bases). V was cut by 5 bases and J by 6 bases, with 16 bases left in between. The germline V gene encodes CDR1 MNHNY and CDR2 SVGAGI (reference sequence). This CDR3 has 15 amino acids. The CDR3 spells CASSRTQGYAGELFF. The CDR3 nucleotides are TGTGCCAGCAGTCGAACACAGGGTTATGCCGGGGAGCTGTTTTTT.

This clone was detected only a few times. The chain's CDR3 is CASTLGQGQREQYF. Here the CDR3 DNA reads TGTGCCAGCACCCTCGGACAGGGTCAGCGCGAGCAGTACTTC. This chain uses TRBV6-6 with TRBJ2-7; 8 positions match TRBD1. The V segment lost 7 bases and the J segment 6 bases; nucleotides outside the gene matches: 11. CDR3 size: 14 residues. From germline, CDR1 is MNHNY and CDR2 SVGAGI (reference sequence).

This clone was detected only a few times. V gene TRBV28 combines with J gene TRBJ1-5, with a possible D match to TRBD1 (6 bases). Germline V lookup: CDR1 MDHEN, CDR2 SYDVKM. The V end lost 5 bases, the J end lost 3 bases, and 11 bases lay between the germline ends. CDR3 length equals 14 residues. The chain's CDR3 is CASSRGQINQPQHF. CDR3 nucleotide sequence: TGTGCCAGCAGTCGAGGACAGATCAATCAGCCCCAGCATTTT.

The rearrangement links TRBV5-1 to TRBJ2-5, with 7 bases matching TRBD1. V lost 4 bases to trimming and J lost 2 bases; unmatched junction nucleotides: 8. The germline gives CDR1 SGHRS, CDR2 YFSETQ. The CDR3 extends over 15 amino acids. The chain's CDR3 is CASSTLAGGQETQYF. CDR3 coding DNA: TGCGCCAGCAGCACCCTGGCAGGGGGACAAGAGACCCAGTACTTC.

This clone came up a few times. The J gene is TRBJ1-2, the V gene TRBV6-5; D unclear. The germline V and J ends were trimmed by 6 bases and 7 bases, with 12 bases remaining between them. This CDR3 spans 12 amino acids. Germline loops: CDR1 MNHEY, CDR2 SVGAGI. The CDR3 loop is CASSFRGLGYTF. Written as DNA, the CDR3 is TGTGCCAGCAGCTTTAGAGGGCTTGGCTACACCTTC.

This clone was seen only a few times. This chain uses TRBV6-5 with TRBJ2-7, with D possibly matching TRBD1 (5 bases). Trimming removed 5 bases from V and 4 bases from J, with 15 bases in between. Looked up from germline, CDR1 is MNHEY and CDR2 is SVGAGI. The CDR3 runs 14 residues. CDR3 DNA sequence: TGTGCCAGCAGTGGGCAACCAGGGATTTACGAGCAGTACTTC. It codes for CASSGQPGIYEQYF.

This clone was counted only a few times. V usage is TRBV7-2 and J usage is TRBJ2-7, with 8 bases identical to TRBD2. Per germline, CDR1 SGHTA and CDR2 FQGNSA. The CDR3 extends over 14 amino acids. Trimming cost V 5 bases and J 0 bases; bases outside gene matches: 3. DNA for the CDR3: TGTGCCAGCAGCATAACTAGCGGCTCCTACGAGCAGTACTTC. It is translated as CASSITSGSYEQYF.